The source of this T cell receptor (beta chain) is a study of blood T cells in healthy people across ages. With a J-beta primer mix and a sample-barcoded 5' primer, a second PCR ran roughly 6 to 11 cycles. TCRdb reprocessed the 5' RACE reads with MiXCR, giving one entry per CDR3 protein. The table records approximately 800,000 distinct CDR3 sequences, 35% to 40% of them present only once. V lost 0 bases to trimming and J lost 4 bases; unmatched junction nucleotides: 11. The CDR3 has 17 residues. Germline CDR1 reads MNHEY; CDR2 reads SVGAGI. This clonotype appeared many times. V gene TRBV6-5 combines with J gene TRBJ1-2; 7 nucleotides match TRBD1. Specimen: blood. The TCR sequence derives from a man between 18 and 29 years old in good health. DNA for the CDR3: TGTGCCAGCAGTTACTCGAATAGGGGGCCGGCACCCTATGGCTACACCTTC. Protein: CASSYSNRGPAPYGYTF.